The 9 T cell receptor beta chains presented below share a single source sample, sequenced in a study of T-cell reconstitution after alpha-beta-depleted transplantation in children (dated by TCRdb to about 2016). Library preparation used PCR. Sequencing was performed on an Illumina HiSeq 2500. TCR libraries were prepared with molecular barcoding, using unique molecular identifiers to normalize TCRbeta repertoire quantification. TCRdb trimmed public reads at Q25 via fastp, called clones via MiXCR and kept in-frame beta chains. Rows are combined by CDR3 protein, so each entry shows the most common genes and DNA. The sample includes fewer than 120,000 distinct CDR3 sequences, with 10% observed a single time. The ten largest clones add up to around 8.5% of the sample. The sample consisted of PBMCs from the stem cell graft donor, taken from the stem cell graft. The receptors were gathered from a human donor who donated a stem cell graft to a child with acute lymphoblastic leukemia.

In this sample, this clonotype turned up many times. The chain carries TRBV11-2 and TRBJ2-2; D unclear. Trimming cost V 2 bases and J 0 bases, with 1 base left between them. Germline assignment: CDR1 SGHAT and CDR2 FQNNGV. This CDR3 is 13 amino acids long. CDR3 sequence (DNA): TGTGCCAGCAGCTTAACGAACACCGGGGAGCTGTTTTTT. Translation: CASSLTNTGELFF.

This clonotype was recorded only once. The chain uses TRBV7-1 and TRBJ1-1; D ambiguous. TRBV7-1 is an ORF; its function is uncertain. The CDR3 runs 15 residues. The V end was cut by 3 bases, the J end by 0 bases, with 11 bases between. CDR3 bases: TGTGCCAGCAGCTCCGGGGTTAGCTTGAACACTGAAGCTTTCTTT. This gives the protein CASSSGVSLNTEAFF.

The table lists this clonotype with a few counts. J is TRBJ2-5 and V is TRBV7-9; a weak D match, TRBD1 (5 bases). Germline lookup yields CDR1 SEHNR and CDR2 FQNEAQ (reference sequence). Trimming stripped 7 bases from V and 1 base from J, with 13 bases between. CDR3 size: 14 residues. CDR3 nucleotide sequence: TGTGCCAGCATCCCCCGGCAGGGCCAAGAGACCCAGTACTTC. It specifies CASIPRQGQETQYF.

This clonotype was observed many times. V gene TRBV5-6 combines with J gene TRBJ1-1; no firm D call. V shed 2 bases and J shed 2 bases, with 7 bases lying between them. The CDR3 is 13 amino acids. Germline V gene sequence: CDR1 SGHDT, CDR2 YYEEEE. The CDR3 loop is CASSFFLNTEAFF. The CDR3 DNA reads TGTGCCAGCAGCTTTTTTCTTAACACTGAAGCTTTCTTT.

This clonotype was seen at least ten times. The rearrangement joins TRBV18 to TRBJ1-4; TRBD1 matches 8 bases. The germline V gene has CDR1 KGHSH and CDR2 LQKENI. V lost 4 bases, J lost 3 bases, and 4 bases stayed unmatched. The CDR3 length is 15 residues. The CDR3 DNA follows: TGTGCCAGCTCACGGGAGACAGGGGCTAATGAAAAACTGTTTTTT. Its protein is CASSRETGANEKLFF.

The CDR3 region is CASSPDREVGTQYF. The CDR3 DNA reads TGTGCCAGCTCACCGGACAGGGAAGTAGGGACCCAGTACTTC. This chain links TRBV18 with TRBJ2-5, with 8 bases matching TRBD1. CDR1 is KGHSH and CDR2 is LQKENI in the germline V gene. The CDR3 runs to 14 residues. V lost 3 bases and J lost 7; bases outside the gene matches: 7.

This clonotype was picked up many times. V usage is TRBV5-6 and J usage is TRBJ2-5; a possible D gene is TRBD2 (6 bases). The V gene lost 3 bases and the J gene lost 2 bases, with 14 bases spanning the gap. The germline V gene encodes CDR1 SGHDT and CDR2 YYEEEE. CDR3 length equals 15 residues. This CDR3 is CASSYPGLTQETQYF. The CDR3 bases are TGTGCCAGCAGCTACCCGGGACTGACACAAGAGACCCAGTACTTC.

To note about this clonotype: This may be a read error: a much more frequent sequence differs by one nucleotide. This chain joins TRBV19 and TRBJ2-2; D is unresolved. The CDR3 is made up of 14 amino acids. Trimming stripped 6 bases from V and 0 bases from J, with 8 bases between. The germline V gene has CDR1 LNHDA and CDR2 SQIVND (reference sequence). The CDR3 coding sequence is TGTGCCAGTAGAGTCGTCACGAACACCGGGGAGCTGTTTTTT. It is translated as CASRVVTNTGELFF.

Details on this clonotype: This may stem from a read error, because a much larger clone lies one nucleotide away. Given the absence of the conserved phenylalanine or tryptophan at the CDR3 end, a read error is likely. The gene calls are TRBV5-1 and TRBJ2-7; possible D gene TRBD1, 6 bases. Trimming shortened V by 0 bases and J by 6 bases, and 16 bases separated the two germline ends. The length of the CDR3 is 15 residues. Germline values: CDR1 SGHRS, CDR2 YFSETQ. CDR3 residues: CASSLDGGARGEQYL. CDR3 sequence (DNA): TGCGCCAGCAGCTTGGATGGGGGCGCCCGAGGCGAGCAGTACTTG.